The present T cell receptor beta chain was sequenced within a study of blood T cell repertoires in COVID-19. This clone was counted once. Sequenced by immunoSEQ multiplex PCR; TCRdb stores in-frame clones only, minus some. The sample holds approximately 78,000 clones, roughly 83% seen once. There are 11 residues in the CDR3. V lost 2 bases to trimming and J lost 11 bases, with 9 bases between them. The source of this sequence is a woman of 80 years or more with acute or convalescent COVID-19. Sequencing was performed on peripheral blood. The chain joins TRBV12-3 or TRBV12-4 to TRBJ1-1, with D hard to call. The CDR3 spells CASSLRQSAFF. For the CDR3, the DNA is TGTGCCAGCAGTTTACGCCAGTCGGCTTTCTTT.